This entry features one TCR beta chain sequence. The record originates from a study of shared clonotypes between healthy human individuals. The germline CDR1 and CDR2 sequences are SGHVS and FQNEAQ. V dropped 4 bases and J dropped 6; count of bases not matched to a gene: 2. The CDR3 sequence is 14 residues long. Naive CD8 cells comprised CD45RO-negative, CCR7-positively selected cells, excluding terminally differentiated effector memory CD45RA+ cells. Method: immunoSEQ multiplex PCR; TCRdb's copy keeps in-frame clones and lacks some. The table records about 820,000 clones, 90% to 95% of them present only once.

This sequence joins TRBV7-8 and TRBJ1-5; 11 nucleotides match TRBD1. Input material: naive CD8+ T cells sorted from blood. The receptor comes from a man aged 30-40 years in good health. The CDR3 loop reads CASSSDRGPQPQHF. CDR3 nucleotides: TGTGCCAGCAGCTCGGACAGGGGGCCTCAGCCCCAGCATTTT.